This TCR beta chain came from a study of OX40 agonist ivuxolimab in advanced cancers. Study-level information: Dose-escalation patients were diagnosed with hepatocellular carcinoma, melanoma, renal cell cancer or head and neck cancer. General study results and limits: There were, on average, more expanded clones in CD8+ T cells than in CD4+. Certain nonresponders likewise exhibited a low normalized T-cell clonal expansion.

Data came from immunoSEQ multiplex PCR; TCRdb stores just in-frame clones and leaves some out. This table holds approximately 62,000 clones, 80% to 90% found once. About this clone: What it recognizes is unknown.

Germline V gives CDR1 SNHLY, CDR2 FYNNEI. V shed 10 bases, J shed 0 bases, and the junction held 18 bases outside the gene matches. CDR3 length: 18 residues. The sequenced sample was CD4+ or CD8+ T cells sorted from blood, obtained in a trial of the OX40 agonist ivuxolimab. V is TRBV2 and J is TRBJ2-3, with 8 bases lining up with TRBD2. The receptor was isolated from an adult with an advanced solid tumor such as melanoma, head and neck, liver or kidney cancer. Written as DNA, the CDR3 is TGTGCCACCCTCCAGAAGGCGGGAGGACCACTTAGCACAGATACGCAGTATTTT. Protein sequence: CATLQKAGGPLSTDTQYF.